These 6 T cell receptor beta chains came from one sample sequenced in a study of shared clonotypes between healthy human individuals. Assay used: immunoSEQ multiplex PCR; TCRdb lists only in-frame clones, some missing. The sample lists 1.6 million or so clones; around 98.5% were seen once. The specimen was naive CD4+ T cells sorted from blood. The sample's subset: CD45RA+ positively selected. The receptor source for this set is a man aged 30 to 39 in good health.

The chain links TRBV28 to TRBJ1-2; D is ambiguous. Trimming pared 7 bases from V and 7 bases from J, leaving 16 bases between. Germline CDR1 MDHEN, CDR2 SYDVKM. This CDR3 has 13 amino acids. CDR3: CASTRTWEGGYTF. DNA for the CDR3: TGTGCCAGCACCCGTACCTGGGAAGGTGGCTACACCTTC.

The chain combines TRBV7-6 with TRBJ1-2; D not certain. This CDR3 spans 15 amino acids. The germline V gene encodes CDR1 SGHVS and CDR2 FNYEAQ. V gave up 1 base and J gave up 2 bases, with 11 bases separating them. This chain's CDR3 is CASSLGEKSNYGYTF. As DNA, the CDR3 is TGTGCCAGCAGCTTAGGTGAAAAATCCAACTATGGCTACACCTTC.

This rearrangement joins TRBV4-1 to TRBJ2-1, with no clear D. This CDR3 comprises 15 residues. V lost 3 bases and J lost 16, with 25 bases in between. Germline V lookup: CDR1 MGHRA, CDR2 YSYEKL. The CDR3 bases are TGCGCCAGCAGCCAGGAACAACTGGCGGTTCGCCATGAATTCTTC. Its protein is CASSQEQLAVRHEFF.

This chain uses TRBV13 with TRBJ2-2, with D tentatively TRBD2 (5 bases). The V and J ends lost 5 bases and 5 bases respectively, with 12 bases between them. CDR1 is PRHDT, CDR2 FYEKMQ, per germline (reference sequence). This CDR3 has 14 amino acids. The CDR3 DNA reads TGTGCCAGCAGCCCCAATCCGGGAACCGGGGAGCTGTTTTTT. It yields the protein CASSPNPGTGELFF.

Points on this clone: The same CDR3 can be traced to other DNA sequences in this sample. This chain connects TRBV5-1 to TRBJ2-7, with a weak D call TRBD2 (5 bases). Germline-derived CDR1 and CDR2 are SGHRS and YFSETQ. The CDR3 consists of 12 residues. The ends were cut back, 1 base at V and 7 bases at J, with 9 bases in the middle. The CDR3 loop is CASSLPGVEQYF. CDR3 in DNA: TGCGCCAGCAGCTTGCCCGGGGTTGAGCAGTACTTC.

This sequence joins TRBV27 and TRBJ2-2; D unclear. This CDR3 comprises 16 residues. V was pared by 5 bases and J by 2 bases, with 15 bases between. Germline CDR1 reads MNHEY; CDR2 reads SMNVEV (reference sequence). In nucleotides, the CDR3 is TGTGCCAGCAGTCCCCGTTGGACCTCTAACACCGGGGAGCTGTTTTTT. It translates to CASSPRWTSNTGELFF.